A single sample gave rise to the 9 T cell receptor beta chains below, sequenced in a study of shared clonotypes between healthy human individuals. Method: immunoSEQ multiplex PCR; TCRdb's copy keeps in-frame clones and lacks some. The sample yields around 580,000 clones, roughly 98% seen once. Naive CD8 cells were CD45RO-negative, positively selected for CCR7, excluding terminally differentiated effector memory CD45RA+ cells. The sample consisted of naive CD8+ T cells sorted from blood. Source of these receptors: a man aged 25 to 40 in good health.

DNA of the CDR3: TGTGCCAGCAGCTTGGGCGGGAGTTTATCGTTCCGGACAGATACGCAGTATTTT. It specifies CASSLGGSLSFRTDTQYF. The V gene is TRBV5-4, the J gene TRBJ2-3; 7 bases line up with TRBD2. CDR3 length equals 18 residues. Germline assignment: CDR1 SGHNT and CDR2 YYREEE (reference sequence). V lost 0 bases, J lost 3 bases, and 13 bases stayed unmatched.

The rearrangement joins TRBV7-8 to TRBJ1-4; D uncertain. V was clipped by 3 bases and J by 7 bases, with 12 bases between them. CDR1 is SGHVS, CDR2 FQNEAQ, per germline. CDR3 length equals 14 residues. The CDR3 loop reads CASSFLGIGEKLFF. In DNA form, the CDR3 reads TGTGCCAGCAGCTTTTTGGGTATTGGTGAAAAACTGTTTTTT.

This chain connects TRBV2 to TRBJ2-1, with D possibly being TRBD2 (5 bases). With 4 bases removed from V and 12 bases from J, the gap between germline ends came to 22 bases. The CDR3 loop spans 15 amino acids. Germline values: CDR1 SNHLY, CDR2 FYNNEI. The CDR3 DNA reads TGTGCCAGCAGTGGGGAATCGTTCCAAGAAGGAGGGCAGTTCTTC. Translating gives CASSGESFQEGGQFF.

The chain is built from TRBV7-6 and TRBJ2-3; D remains unclear. The germline V and J ends were trimmed by 3 bases and 0 bases, with 10 bases remaining between them. This CDR3 comprises 15 residues. Per germline, CDR1 SGHVS and CDR2 FNYEAQ. CDR3 amino acids: CASSLAVPSTDTQYF. The CDR3 DNA sequence: TGTGCCAGCAGCTTGGCGGTCCCTAGCACAGATACGCAGTATTTT.

The chain employs TRBV7-9 and TRBJ2-7, with D hard to call. CDR3 length: 11 residues. The germline V gene encodes CDR1 SEHNR and CDR2 FQNEAQ (reference sequence). V lost 8 bases and J lost 6, with 11 bases in between. Here the CDR3 reads CASRPFVEQYF. DNA of the CDR3: TGTGCCAGCCGGCCATTCGTCGAGCAGTACTTC.

This chain joins TRBV13 and TRBJ2-7; no firm D call. V gave up 4 bases and J gave up 3 bases, with 13 bases separating them. Germline CDR1 PRHDT, CDR2 FYEKMQ (reference sequence). CDR3 length: 14 amino acids. CDR3 loop: CASSWYGGFYEQYF. CDR3 sequence (DNA): TGTGCCAGCAGCTGGTATGGCGGCTTCTACGAGCAGTACTTC.

Worth noting for this clone: This specimen includes other DNA sequences encoding the same CDR3. V and J are TRBV11-2 and TRBJ1-3; D remains ambiguous. This CDR3 has 12 residues. Germline CDR1 and CDR2: SGHAT and FQNNGV. The V end lost 1 base, the J end lost 4 bases, and 2 bases lay between the germline ends. As DNA, the CDR3 is TGTGCCAGCAGCTTAGGGGGAAACACCATATATTTT. Protein product: CASSLGGNTIYF.

V gene TRBV13 combines with J gene TRBJ2-7, with TRBD1 matching over 10 bases. Germline CDR1 reads PRHDT; CDR2 reads FYEKMQ (reference sequence). Trimming cost V 7 bases and J 2 bases; bases outside gene matches: 11. This CDR3 region has 16 residues. For the CDR3, the DNA is TGTGCCAGCACCGTAAGCGGGACAGGGGAAACCTACGAGCAGTACTTC. It specifies CASTVSGTGETYEQYF.

This sequence joins TRBV2 and TRBJ1-2; no definite D call. From germline, CDR1 is SNHLY and CDR2 FYNNEI. The V and J ends lost 4 bases and 4 bases respectively, with 7 bases between them. There are 12 residues in the CDR3. Here the CDR3 DNA reads TGTGCCAGCAGTGGCAGCATCTATGGCTACACCTTC. It encodes CASSGSIYGYTF.